Presented here are 29 T cell receptor beta chains from one specimen sequenced in a study of siplizumab effects on memory and regulatory T cells. Repertoires were generated with immunoSEQ multiplex PCR, while TCRdb's copy carries only in-frame clones and drops some. The sample has roughly 82,000 clones, roughly 87% seen once. The material sequenced was Tregs sorted from blood. These TCRs come from a human donor in good health.

This clone came up once. The chain recombines TRBV5-4 with TRBJ2-3; D remains ambiguous. V lost 4 bases and J lost 0, with 6 bases in between. The germline V gene has CDR1 SGHNT and CDR2 YYREEE (reference sequence). The CDR3 covers 13 residues. CDR3 sequence: CASSLLSTDTQYF. In DNA, the CDR3 is TGTGCCAGCAGCCTTCTAAGCACAGATACGCAGTATTTT.

V usage is TRBV28 and J usage is TRBJ2-3; the match to TRBD2 covers 8 bases. The V gene's germline CDR1 is MDHEN and CDR2 SYDVKM. V lost 8 bases to trimming and J lost 11 bases; unmatched junction nucleotides: 15. The CDR3 length is 14 residues. CDR3 residues: CASWQAGAPDGQYF. The CDR3 DNA is TGTGCCAGCTGGCAAGCGGGGGCCCCCGATGGGCAGTATTTT.

The rearrangement links TRBV5-1 to TRBJ2-5; 10 nucleotides agree with TRBD1. Germline V gives CDR1 SGHRS, CDR2 YFSETQ. Trimming cost V 5 bases and J 0 bases; bases outside gene matches: 10. There are 17 residues in the CDR3. The CDR3 DNA sequence: TGCGCCAGCAGTTCGACAGGGGGCTTGAGGGACCAAGAGACCCAGTACTTC. Amino acids: CASSSTGGLRDQETQYF. The whole variable domain, remainder taken from reference TRBV5-1 and TRBJ2-5, is KAGVTQTPRYLIKTRGQQVTLSCSPISGHRSVSWYQQTPGQGLQFLFEYFSETQRNKGNFPGRFSGRQFSNSRSEMNVSTLELGDSALYLCASSSTGGLRDQETQYFGPGTRLLVL.

This chain links TRBV19 with TRBJ2-1; D is undetermined. The CDR3 totals 12 residues. Germline CDR1 is LNHDA and CDR2 is SQIVND (reference sequence). V shed 5 bases and J shed 4 bases, with 6 bases lying between them. CDR3 nucleotide sequence: TGTGCCAGTAGTGAATTTTACAATGAGCAGTTCTTC. Its translation is CASSEFYNEQFF.

V usage is TRBV14 and J usage is TRBJ2-6; D is unclear. From germline, CDR1 is SGHDN and CDR2 FVKESK. This CDR3 has 14 residues. The V end lost 3 bases, the J end lost 0 bases, and 3 bases lay between the germline ends. CDR3 amino acids: CASSQFSGANVLTF. The CDR3, as DNA: TGTGCCAGCAGCCAGTTCTCTGGGGCCAACGTCCTGACTTTC.

The chain couples TRBV6-5 to TRBJ2-3; tentatively, D is TRBD2 (6 bases). There are 15 residues in the CDR3. The germline V and J ends were trimmed by 3 bases and 5 bases, with 15 bases remaining between them. Germline-derived CDR1 and CDR2 are MNHEY and SVGAGI. The CDR3 here is CASSYGRGPQDTQYF. CDR3 nucleotide sequence: TGTGCCAGCAGTTATGGGCGGGGTCCCCAAGATACGCAGTATTTT.

The chain links TRBV5-8 to TRBJ2-7; no reliable D call. The germline V and J ends were trimmed by 2 bases and 7 bases, with 7 bases remaining between them. CDR1 SGHTS and CDR2 YDEGEE come from the germline V gene. The CDR3 consists of 11 residues. Here the CDR3 reads CASSFTWEQYF. Here the CDR3 DNA reads TGTGCCAGCAGCTTTACATGGGAGCAGTACTTC.

This chain connects TRBV7-8 to TRBJ2-2; D is ambiguous. Trimming pared 2 bases from V and 5 bases from J, leaving 15 bases between. CDR3 length: 16 amino acids. Germline-derived CDR1 and CDR2 are SGHVS and FQNEAQ. CDR3 nucleotides: TGTGCCAGCAGCTTACTTCGGACGAGGCAAACCGGGGAGCTGTTTTTT. It yields the protein CASSLLRTRQTGELFF.

The chain has TRBV4-1 and TRBJ2-5; 16 nucleotides align to TRBD2. CDR3 length: 18 residues. Germline CDR1 is MGHRA and CDR2 is YSYEKL. J lost 6 bases, V lost 1 base, and 8 bases had no gene match. Here the CDR3 DNA reads TGCGCCAGCAGCCAAGTCCCGGGACTAGCGGGGGGGGTGCAGACCCAGTACTTC. This gives the protein CASSQVPGLAGGVQTQYF.

Only one count was recorded for this clone. This rearrangement joins TRBV19 to TRBJ1-2; maybe TRBD1 (5 bases). Germline CDR1 reads LNHDA; CDR2 reads SQIVND (reference sequence). V was cut by 4 bases and J by 5 bases, with 20 bases left in between. This CDR3 contains 16 residues. CDR3 region: CASSTAQGFGVYGYTF. The DNA of the CDR3 is TGTGCCAGTAGTACAGCCCAGGGATTTGGAGTTTATGGCTACACCTTC.

This rearrangement joins TRBV7-3 to TRBJ1-4; perhaps TRBD1 as D (5 bases). The CDR3 contains 13 residues. Germline assignment: CDR1 SGHTA and CDR2 FQGTGA. The V end lost 5 bases, the J end lost 8 bases, and 12 bases lay between the germline ends. The CDR3 DNA reads as TGTGCCAGCAGCGTTAGGAAGGGGGAAAAACTGTTTTTT. Protein product: CASSVRKGEKLFF.

There are a few counts of this clone. The chain combines TRBV7-2 with TRBJ2-5; D possibly corresponds to TRBD1 (5 bases). V lost 2 bases, J lost 5 bases, and 6 bases lay in between. The CDR3 is 12 amino acids. The germline gives CDR1 SGHTA, CDR2 FQGNSA. This CDR3 reads CASSLRGETQYF. In DNA, the CDR3 is TGTGCCAGCAGCTTAAGGGGTGAGACCCAGTACTTC.

This clone has a handful of counts. The chain is built from TRBV18 and TRBJ1-4; no reliable D call. The CDR3 spans 13 residues. Per the germline V gene, CDR1 is KGHSH and CDR2 is LQKENI. V shed 5 bases and J shed 6 bases, with 10 bases lying between them. CDR3 in amino acids: CASSRAGDEKLFF. In DNA, the CDR3 is TGTGCCAGCTCAAGGGCCGGGGATGAAAAACTGTTTTTT.

CDR3: CASSPRDRGNKQYF. The CDR3 DNA reads TGTGCCAGTAGTCCCCGGGACAGGGGCAATAAGCAGTACTTC. J is TRBJ2-7 and V is TRBV19, with 10 bases aligning to TRBD1. Looked up from germline, CDR1 is LNHDA and CDR2 is SQIVND (reference sequence). Germline trimming cut 5 bases from V and 8 bases from J; bases unmatched to any gene: 9. The CDR3 loop spans 14 amino acids.

This chain connects TRBV19 to TRBJ2-1, with D maybe TRBD1 (5 bases). This CDR3 is 16 amino acids long. The V end was cut by 4 bases, the J end by 7 bases, with 20 bases between. CDR1 and CDR2 (germline): LNHDA, SQIVND (reference sequence). The CDR3 DNA is TGTGCCAGTAGTACGGACATCCCGCCGATGAGGAATGAGCAGTTCTTC. Translating gives CASSTDIPPMRNEQFF.

This chain joins TRBV7-2 and TRBJ1-5; 7 positions agree with TRBD1. The CDR3 contains 15 residues. The germline gives CDR1 SGHTA, CDR2 FQGNSA. The junction had 7 bases not matched to a gene; V was cut back by 6 bases and J by 2 bases. The CDR3 DNA follows: TGTGCCAGCAGACAGGGGACCGTCGGCAATCAGCCCCAGCATTTT. It specifies CASRQGTVGNQPQHF.

This clone was observed once. The genes are TRBV5-1 and TRBJ2-7; perhaps D is TRBD1 or TRBD2 (5 bases each). The CDR3 covers 15 residues. The ends were cut back, 4 bases at V and 0 bases at J, with 14 bases in the middle. Germline V gives CDR1 SGHRS, CDR2 YFSETQ. CDR3 residues: CASSPNPGASYEQYF. The CDR3 DNA reads as TGCGCCAGCAGCCCAAACCCCGGGGCCTCCTACGAGCAGTACTTC. The full variable domain, completed using reference TRBV5-1 and TRBJ2-7, is KAGVTQTPRYLIKTRGQQVTLSCSPISGHRSVSWYQQTPGQGLQFLFEYFSETQRNKGNFPGRFSGRQFSNSRSEMNVSTLELGDSALYLCASSPNPGASYEQYFGPGTRLTVT.

This chain joins TRBV27 and TRBJ1-5; 8 bases are shared with TRBD1. With 5 bases clipped from V and 7 bases from J, the junction kept 7 bases outside the gene matches. The CDR3 is made up of 14 amino acids. Germline V lookup: CDR1 MNHEY, CDR2 SMNVEV (reference sequence). CDR3 DNA: TGTGCCAGCAGTCTCCAGGGGGCGAAGCAGCCCCAGCATTTT. Translated, it gives CASSLQGAKQPQHF.

The genes are TRBV12-5 and TRBJ2-1; 8 bases agree with TRBD2. CDR1 and CDR2 from the germline V gene are LGHNT and FRNRAP. The length of the CDR3 is 15 residues. The V gene end was trimmed by 6 bases and the J gene end by 8 bases; junction bases not matched to a gene: 12. CDR3 protein: CASGGGGLEGDEQFF. The CDR3 bases are TGTGCTAGTGGGGGCGGGGGACTAGAGGGCGATGAGCAGTTCTTC.

V and J are TRBV7-3 and TRBJ2-1; a weak D match, TRBD1 (6 bases). This CDR3 has 15 amino acids. The ends were cut back, 0 bases at V and 0 bases at J, with 6 bases in the middle. Germline V CDR1 and CDR2: SGHTA, FQGTGA. CDR3 nucleotides: TGTGCCAGCAGCTTAACGGGGGCCTCCTACAATGAGCAGTTCTTC. Protein product: CASSLTGASYNEQFF.

The chain recombines TRBV21-1 with TRBJ1-5. TRBV21-1 is given as a pseudogene. The CDR3 has 11 amino acids. The CDR3: CASGTSQPQHF. Here the CDR3 DNA reads TGTGCCAGCGGAACTTCTCAGCCCCAGCATTTT.

V is TRBV28 and J is TRBJ1-6; D is undetermined. This CDR3 comprises 12 residues. Germline loops: CDR1 MDHEN, CDR2 SYDVKM. Between the trimmed V and J ends, which lost 6 bases and 9 bases, there was a span of 9 bases. The DNA of the CDR3 is TGTGCCAGCAGGGAGTATGGTTCACCCCTCCACTTT. Protein: CASREYGSPLHF.

The rearrangement links TRBV29-1 to TRBJ2-1; 7 nucleotides align to TRBD2. Germline-derived CDR1 and CDR2 are SQVTM and ANQGSEA. Germline trimming cut 7 bases from V and 4 bases from J; bases unmatched to any gene: 1. The CDR3 length is 11 residues. The CDR3 DNA follows: TGCAGCGGGGGGGGATACAATGAGCAGTTCTTC. It specifies CSGGGYNEQFF.

The chain couples TRBV5-1 to TRBJ1-6; D unclear. CDR1 is SGHRS, CDR2 YFSETQ, per germline. V lost 0 bases and J lost 9, with 13 bases in between. CDR3 length: 15 amino acids. CDR3 region: CASSLAGEVASPLHF. Written as DNA, the CDR3 is TGCGCCAGCAGCTTGGCCGGGGAGGTTGCTTCACCCCTCCACTTT.

The J gene is TRBJ1-3, the V gene TRBV9, with unresolved D. This CDR3 is built from 13 residues. V lost 7 bases, J lost 0 bases, and 8 bases lay in between. CDR1 and CDR2 (germline): SGDLS, YYNGEE. CDR3 protein: CASSGTSGNTIYF. As DNA, the CDR3 is TGTGCCAGCTCGGGAACCTCTGGAAACACCATATATTTT.

The chain employs TRBV5-1 and TRBJ1-1; 9 bases match TRBD1. The V and J ends lost 0 bases and 5 bases, in that order; junction bases with no gene match: 5. CDR3 size: 15 residues. CDR1 is SGHRS and CDR2 is YFSETQ in the germline V gene. The CDR3 loop is CASSLEGTGRTEAFF. The CDR3 DNA follows: TGCGCCAGCAGCTTGGAAGGGACAGGGCGGACTGAAGCTTTCTTT. The full variable domain, completed using reference TRBV5-1 and TRBJ1-1, is KAGVTQTPRYLIKTRGQQVTLSCSPISGHRSVSWYQQTPGQGLQFLFEYFSETQRNKGNFPGRFSGRQFSNSRSEMNVSTLELGDSALYLCASSLEGTGRTEAFFGQGTRLTVV.

The J gene is TRBJ1-1, the V gene TRBV11-2, with unresolved D. Germline CDR1 and CDR2: SGHAT and FQNNGV. There are 12 residues in the CDR3. V was cut by 6 bases and J by 5 bases, with 10 bases left in between. The CDR3 region is CASSIGRTEAFF. Written as DNA, the CDR3 is TGTGCCAGCAGTATCGGACGGACTGAAGCTTTCTTT.

This clone was picked up one time. The chain combines TRBV11-2 with TRBJ2-7; TRBD2 aligns across 8 bases. Germline loops: CDR1 SGHAT, CDR2 FQNNGV. The CDR3 sequence is 15 residues long. V lost 1 base, J lost 4 bases, and 6 bases stayed unmatched. CDR3 nucleotide sequence: TGTGCCAGCAGCTTAGGACGAGCGGGGGTATACGAGCAGTACTTC. This gives the protein CASSLGRAGVYEQYF.

The chain has TRBV23-1 and TRBJ2-5, with 9 bases lining up with TRBD1. The end of the DNA fits TRBJ2-7 better, so the J call may be wrong. TRBV23-1 is given ORF status, its function remaining uncertain. This CDR3 spans 15 amino acids. The CDR3 sequence: CARGGDREYLYEQYF. Here the CDR3 DNA reads TGCGCCAGGGGAGGGGACAGGGAATATCTATACGAGCAGTACTTC.